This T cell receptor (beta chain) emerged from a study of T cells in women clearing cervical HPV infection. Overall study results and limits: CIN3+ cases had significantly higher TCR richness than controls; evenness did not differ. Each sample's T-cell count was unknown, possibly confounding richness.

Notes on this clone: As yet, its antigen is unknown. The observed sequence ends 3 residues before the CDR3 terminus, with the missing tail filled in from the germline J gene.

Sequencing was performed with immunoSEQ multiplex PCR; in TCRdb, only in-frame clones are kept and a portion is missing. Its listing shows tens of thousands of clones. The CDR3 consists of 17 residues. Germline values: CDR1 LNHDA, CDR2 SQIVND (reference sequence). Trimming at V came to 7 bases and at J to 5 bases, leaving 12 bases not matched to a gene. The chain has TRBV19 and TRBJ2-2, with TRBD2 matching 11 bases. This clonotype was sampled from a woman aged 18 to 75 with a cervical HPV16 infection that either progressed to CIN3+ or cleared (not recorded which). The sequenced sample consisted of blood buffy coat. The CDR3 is CASKGSGGGKTTGELFF. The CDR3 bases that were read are TGTGCCAGTAAGGGTAGCGGGGGGGGGAAAACGACCGGGGAG.